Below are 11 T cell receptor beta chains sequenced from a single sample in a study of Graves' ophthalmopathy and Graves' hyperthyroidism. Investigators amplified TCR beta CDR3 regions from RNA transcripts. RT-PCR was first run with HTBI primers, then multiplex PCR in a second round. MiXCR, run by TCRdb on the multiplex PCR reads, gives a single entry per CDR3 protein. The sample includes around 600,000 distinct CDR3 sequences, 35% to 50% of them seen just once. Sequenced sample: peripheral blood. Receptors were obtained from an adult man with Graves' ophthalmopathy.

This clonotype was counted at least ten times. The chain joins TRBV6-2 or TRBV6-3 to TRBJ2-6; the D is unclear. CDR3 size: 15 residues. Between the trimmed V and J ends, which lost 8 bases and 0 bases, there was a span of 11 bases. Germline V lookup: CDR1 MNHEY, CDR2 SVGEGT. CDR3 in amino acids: CASGHIVSGANVLTF. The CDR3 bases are TGTGCCAGCGGGCATATCGTCTCTGGGGCCAACGTCCTGACTTTC.

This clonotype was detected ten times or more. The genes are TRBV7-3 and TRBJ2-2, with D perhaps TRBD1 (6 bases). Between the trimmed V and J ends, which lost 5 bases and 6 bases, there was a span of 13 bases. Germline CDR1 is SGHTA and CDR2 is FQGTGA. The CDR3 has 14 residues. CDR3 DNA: TGTGCCAGCAGCCCTCAGGGGCGATCCGGGGAGCTGTTTTTT. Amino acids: CASSPQGRSGELFF.

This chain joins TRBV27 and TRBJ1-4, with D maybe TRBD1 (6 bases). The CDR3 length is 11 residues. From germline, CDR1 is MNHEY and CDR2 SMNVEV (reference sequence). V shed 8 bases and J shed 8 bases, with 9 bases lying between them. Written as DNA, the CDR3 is TGTGCCAGCGGAGGACAGGAAAAACTGTTTTTT. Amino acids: CASGGQEKLFF.

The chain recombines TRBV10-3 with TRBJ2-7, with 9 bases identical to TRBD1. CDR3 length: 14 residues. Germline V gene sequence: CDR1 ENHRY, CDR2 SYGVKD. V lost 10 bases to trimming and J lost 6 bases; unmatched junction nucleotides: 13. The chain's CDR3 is CASSPDRGSGEQYF. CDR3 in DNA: TGTGCCAGCAGCCCGGACAGGGGATCCGGCGAGCAGTACTTC.

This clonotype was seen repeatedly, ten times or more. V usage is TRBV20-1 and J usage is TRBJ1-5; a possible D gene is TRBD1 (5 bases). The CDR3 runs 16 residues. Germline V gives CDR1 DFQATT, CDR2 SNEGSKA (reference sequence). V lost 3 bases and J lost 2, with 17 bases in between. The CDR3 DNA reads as TGCAGTGCTAGGAGGTCGGGCAGGGAAGGCAATCAGCCCCAGCATTTT. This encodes CSARRSGREGNQPQHF.

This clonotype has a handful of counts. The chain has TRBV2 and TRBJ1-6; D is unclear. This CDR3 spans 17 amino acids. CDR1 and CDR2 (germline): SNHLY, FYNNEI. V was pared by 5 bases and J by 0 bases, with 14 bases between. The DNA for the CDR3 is TGTGCCAGCAGTTTATGGGTAGGAGGCTCCTATAATTCACCCCTCCACTTT. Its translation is CASSLWVGGSYNSPLHF.

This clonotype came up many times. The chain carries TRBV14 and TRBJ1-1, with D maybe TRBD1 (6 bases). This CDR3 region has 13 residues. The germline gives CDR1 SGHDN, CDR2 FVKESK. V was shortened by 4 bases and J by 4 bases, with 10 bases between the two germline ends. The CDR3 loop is CASSRGGTTEAFF. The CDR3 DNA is TGTGCCAGCAGCCGAGGGGGGACCACTGAAGCTTTCTTT.

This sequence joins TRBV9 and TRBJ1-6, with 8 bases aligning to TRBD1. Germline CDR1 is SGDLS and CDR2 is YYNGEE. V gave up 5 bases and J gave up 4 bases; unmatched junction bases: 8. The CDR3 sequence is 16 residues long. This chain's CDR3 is CASSYSGGLYNSPLHF. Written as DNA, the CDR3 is TGTGCCAGCAGTTACTCAGGGGGCCTTTATAATTCACCCCTCCACTTT.

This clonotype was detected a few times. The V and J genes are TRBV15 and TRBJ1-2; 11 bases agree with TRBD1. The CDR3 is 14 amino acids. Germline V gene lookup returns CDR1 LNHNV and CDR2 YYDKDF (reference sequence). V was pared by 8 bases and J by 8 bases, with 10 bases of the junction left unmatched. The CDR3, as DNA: TGTGCCACCGGGACAGGGGGAATCTGGTGGGGCTACACCTTC. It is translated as CATGTGGIWWGYTF.

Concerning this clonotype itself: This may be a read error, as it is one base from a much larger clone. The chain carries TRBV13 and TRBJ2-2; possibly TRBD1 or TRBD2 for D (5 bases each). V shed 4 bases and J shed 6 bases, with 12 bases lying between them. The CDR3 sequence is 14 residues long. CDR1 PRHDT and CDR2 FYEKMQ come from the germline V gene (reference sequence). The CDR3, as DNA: TGTGCCAGCAGCTCAAGGGACGGGCCCGGGGAGCTGTTTTTT. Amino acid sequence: CASSSRDGPGELFF.

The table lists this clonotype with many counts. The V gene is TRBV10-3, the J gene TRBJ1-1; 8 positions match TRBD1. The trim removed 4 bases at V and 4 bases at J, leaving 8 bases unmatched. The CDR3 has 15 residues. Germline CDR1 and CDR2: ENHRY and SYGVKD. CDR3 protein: CAISVQGVSGTEAFF. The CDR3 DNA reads TGTGCCATCAGTGTACAGGGGGTTTCGGGCACTGAAGCTTTCTTT.